The 18 T cell receptor beta chains below come from one sample, sequenced in a study of blood T cell repertoires in COVID-19. TCRdb keeps only in-frame clones here, not all; method: immunoSEQ multiplex PCR. In the table there are over 300,000 clones, roughly 85% of which are singletons. The specimen was peripheral blood. The receptors stem from a human donor in a cohort sampled during active COVID-19.

V is TRBV2 and J is TRBJ1-2, with unresolved D. The CDR3 consists of 13 residues. V was clipped by 7 bases and J by 8 bases, with 17 bases between them. From germline, CDR1 is SNHLY and CDR2 FYNNEI. The CDR3 region is CASTRGIEGGYTF. DNA for the CDR3: TGTGCCAGCACCCGTGGAATAGAGGGAGGCTACACCTTC.

The CDR3 DNA reads TGTGCCAGCTCGCTCCGGGACAACGCGAACACCGGGGAGCTGTTTTTT. Its translation is CASSLRDNANTGELFF. This sequence joins TRBV18 and TRBJ2-2, with TRBD1 as a possible D gene (6 bases). Trimming stripped 6 bases from V and 0 bases from J, with 14 bases between. The germline V gene encodes CDR1 KGHSH and CDR2 LQKENI. The CDR3 covers 16 residues.

Only one count was recorded for this clone. The rearrangement uses TRBV3-1 (or the pseudogene TRBV3-2) and TRBJ1-1, with TRBD1 identical over 9 bases. The germline V gene has CDR1 LGHDT and CDR2 YNNKEL (reference sequence). J gave up 5 bases and V 3 bases, and 4 bases lay outside the gene matches. This CDR3 is built from 14 residues. CDR3 in DNA: TGTGCCAGCAGCCAGGGACAGGGTCATACTGAAGCTTTCTTT. Residues: CASSQGQGHTEAFF.

The chain has TRBV6-1 and TRBJ1-1; TRBD1 agrees at 12 bases. The germline V gene encodes CDR1 MNHNS and CDR2 SASEGT. The CDR3 covers 15 residues. V was clipped by 1 base and J by 7 bases; unmatched bases: 4. The DNA for the CDR3 is TGTGCCAGCAGTGAAGTGGGACAGGGGGCGCTTGAAGCTTTCTTT. Amino acid sequence: CASSEVGQGALEAFF.

The chain links TRBV14 to TRBJ1-1; D remains unclear. This CDR3 contains 15 residues. Germline V gene data show CDR1 as SGHDN and CDR2 as FVKESK. Trimming stripped 4 bases from V and 0 bases from J, with 12 bases between. CDR3: CASSRQQILNTEAFF. The DNA of the CDR3 is TGTGCCAGCAGCCGTCAACAGATATTGAACACTGAAGCTTTCTTT.

This rearrangement joins TRBV25-1 to TRBJ1-1; 8 bases map to TRBD1. V dropped 2 bases and J dropped 1; count of bases not matched to a gene: 6. The germline CDR1 and CDR2 sequences are MGHDK and SYGVNS. The CDR3 is made up of 16 amino acids. The CDR3 sequence: CASSEVRGTGNTEAFF. In DNA, the CDR3 is TGTGCCAGCAGTGAAGTACGCGGGACAGGGAACACTGAAGCTTTCTTT.

This clone was seen a few times. The rearrangement uses TRBV7-9 and TRBJ1-2; weak D call: TRBD1 (6 bases). Trimming took off 4 bases at V and 4 bases at J, with 16 bases between the two ends. This CDR3 is 15 amino acids long. From germline, CDR1 is SEHNR and CDR2 FQNEAQ (reference sequence). CDR3 DNA sequence: TGTGCCAGCAGCTCCAGAGGACAGTTGAGCTATGGCTACACCTTC. Its translation is CASSSRGQLSYGYTF.

The rearrangement uses TRBV2 and TRBJ1-4; D is possibly TRBD1 (5 bases). Trimming shortened V by 2 bases and J by 7 bases, and 14 bases separated the two germline ends. Germline lookup yields CDR1 SNHLY and CDR2 FYNNEI. This CDR3 comprises 15 residues. CDR3 nucleotide sequence: TGTGCCAGCAGTGAATCGGGGGGTGGGCGTGAAAAACTGTTTTTT. This sequence encodes CASSESGGGREKLFF.

This clone was recorded once. The CDR3 protein is CASSLGQGHYNEQFF. The CDR3, as DNA: TGTGCCAGCAGCTTAGGACAGGGCCACTACAATGAGCAGTTCTTC. The rearrangement joins TRBV7-2 to TRBJ2-1, with 7 bases that match TRBD1. V lost 1 base, J lost 3 bases, and 3 bases stayed unmatched. This CDR3 has 15 amino acids. Germline lookup yields CDR1 SGHTA and CDR2 FQGNSA.

The chain has TRBV19 and TRBJ2-1; D is perhaps TRBD1 (6 bases). The germline gives CDR1 LNHDA, CDR2 SQIVND (reference sequence). V lost 3 bases to trimming and J lost 8 bases, with 8 bases between them. The length of the CDR3 is 12 residues. The DNA for the CDR3 is TGTGCCAGTAGTATTAGGGGGTATGAGCAGTTCTTC. This codes for CASSIRGYEQFF.

This clone was counted once. The gene calls are TRBV5-1 and TRBJ2-7, with 9 bases matching TRBD2. Germline values: CDR1 SGHRS, CDR2 YFSETQ. V trimming: 4 bases; J trimming: 6 bases; junction bases outside the gene matches: 11. This CDR3 region has 15 residues. The CDR3 loop reads CASSGGTSNHREQYF. The CDR3 nucleotides are TGCGCCAGCAGCGGAGGGACTAGCAACCATCGCGAGCAGTACTTC.

This chain uses TRBV7-2 with TRBJ1-1; 7 nucleotides line up with TRBD1. With 4 bases clipped from V and 2 bases from J, the junction kept 10 bases outside the gene matches. This CDR3 spans 16 amino acids. Germline CDR1 is SGHTA and CDR2 is FQGNSA. CDR3 amino acids: CASSSIRGRTNTEAFF. The CDR3 DNA is TGTGCCAGCAGCTCCATTAGGGGGCGAACAAACACTGAAGCTTTCTTT.

This chain joins TRBV30 and TRBJ2-1, with a possible D match to TRBD1 (6 bases). This CDR3 comprises 16 residues. The germline V gene has CDR1 GTSNPN and CDR2 SVGIG (reference sequence). Trimming stripped 2 bases from V and 6 bases from J, with 20 bases between. The CDR3 nucleotides read TGTGCCTGGAGTTGGACAGACCTACCTGGGCGCAATGAGCAGTTCTTC. This translates into CAWSWTDLPGRNEQFF.

The chain has TRBV2 and TRBJ2-2; a weak D match, TRBD1 (5 bases). V dropped 10 bases and J dropped 5 bases, with 20 bases sitting between them. The germline V gene encodes CDR1 SNHLY and CDR2 FYNNEI. CDR3 size: 15 residues. CDR3 protein: CAIHAGPKGTGELFF. The CDR3 nucleotides read TGTGCCATCCACGCTGGCCCCAAGGGGACCGGGGAGCTGTTTTTT.

The rearrangement joins TRBV20-1 to TRBJ1-3; no firm D call. The germline V gene encodes CDR1 DFQATT and CDR2 SNEGSKA (reference sequence). With 4 bases removed from V and 3 bases from J, the gap between germline ends came to 4 bases. This CDR3 is built from 11 residues. This CDR3 is CSAISGNTIYF. DNA for the CDR3: TGCAGTGCTATTAGTGGAAACACCATATATTTT.

This chain links TRBV2 with TRBJ2-5; TRBD1 matches 8 bases. The germline CDR1 and CDR2 sequences are SNHLY and FYNNEI. J gave up 4 bases and V 6 bases, and 1 base lay outside the gene matches. The CDR3 spans 12 residues. CDR3 DNA sequence: TGTGCCAGCAGCACAGGGGGAGAGACCCAGTACTTC. Protein: CASSTGGETQYF.

V and J are TRBV6-6 and TRBJ1-2; TRBD1 might be the D (5 bases). The CDR3 is 13 residues long. Germline loops: CDR1 MNHNY, CDR2 SVGAGI (reference sequence). Trimming stripped 5 bases from V and 8 bases from J, with 15 bases between. As DNA, the CDR3 is TGTGCCAGCAGTGCGGGACCGCCGAAAGGCTACACCTTC. It specifies CASSAGPPKGYTF.

The CDR3 nucleotides are TGCAGCGTCGGATTGGACAGGTCTTCTTCTGAAGCTTTCTTT. Translation gives CSVGLDRSSSEAFF. J is TRBJ1-1 and V is TRBV29-1; 7 bases fit TRBD1. Germline CDR1 SQVTM, CDR2 ANQGSEA. The CDR3 has 14 amino acids. Germline trimming cut 6 bases from V and 6 bases from J; bases unmatched to any gene: 13.